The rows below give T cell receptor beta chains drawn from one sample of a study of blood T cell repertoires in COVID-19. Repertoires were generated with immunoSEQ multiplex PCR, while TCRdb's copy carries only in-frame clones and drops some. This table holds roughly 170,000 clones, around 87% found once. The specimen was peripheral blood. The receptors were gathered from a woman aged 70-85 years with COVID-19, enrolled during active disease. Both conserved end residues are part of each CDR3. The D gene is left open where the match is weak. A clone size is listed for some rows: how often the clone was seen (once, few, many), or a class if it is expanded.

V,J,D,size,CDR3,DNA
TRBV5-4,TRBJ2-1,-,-,CASSLDRPTYNEQFF,TGTGCCAGCAGCTTAGACAGGCCGACCTACAATGAGCAGTTCTTC
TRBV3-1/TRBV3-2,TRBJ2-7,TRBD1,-,CASRASGTGVLEQYF,TGTGCCAGCAGGGCTTCCGGGACAGGGGTCCTCGAGCAGTACTTC
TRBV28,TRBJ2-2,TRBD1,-,CASSPPGQGRLGELFF,TGTGCCAGCAGTCCACCGGGACAGGGACGTCTTGGGGAGCTGTTTTTT
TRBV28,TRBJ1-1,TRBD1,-,CASSLQGVTEAFF,TGTGCCAGCAGTTTACAGGGGGTCACTGAAGCTTTCTTT
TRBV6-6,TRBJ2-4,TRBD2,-,CASSPEGLAGKNIQYF,TGTGCCAGCAGTCCTGAAGGACTAGCCGGGAAAAACATTCAGTACTTC
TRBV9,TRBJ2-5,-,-,CASSVQTGPETQYF,TGTGCCAGCAGCGTCCAGACGGGTCCAGAGACCCAGTACTTC
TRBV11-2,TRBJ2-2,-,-,CASSLDLTGELFF,TGTGCCAGCAGCTTAGATCTAACCGGGGAGCTGTTTTTT
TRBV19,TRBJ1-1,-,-,CASSINTATEAFF,TGTGCCAGTAGTATAAACACCGCCACTGAAGCTTTCTTT
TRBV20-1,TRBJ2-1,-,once,CSARVRGEQFF,TGCAGTGCTAGAGTACGAGGTGAGCAGTTCTTC
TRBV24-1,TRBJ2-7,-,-,CATRDEGRAEQYF,TGTGCCACCAGGGACGAGGGAAGAGCGGAGCAGTACTTC
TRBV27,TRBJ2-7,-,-,CASSLGGGRLYEQYF,TGTGCCAGCAGCTTAGGGGGCGGGAGACTCTACGAGCAGTACTTC
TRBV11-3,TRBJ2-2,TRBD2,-,CASSLGLARITGELFF,TGTGCCAGCAGCTTAGGACTAGCCAGAATCACCGGGGAGCTGTTTTTT
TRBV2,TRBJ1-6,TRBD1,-,CASSEEFPGQRNSPLHF,TGTGCCAGCAGTGAAGAATTCCCGGGACAGCGTAATTCACCCCTCCACTTT
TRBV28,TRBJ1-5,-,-,CASRSNQVKVRPQHF,TGTGCCAGCAGGTCAAACCAGGTAAAAGTCCGGCCCCAGCATTTT
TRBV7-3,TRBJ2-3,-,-,CASSPHLTGADTQYF,TGTGCCAGCAGCCCACACTTGACAGGCGCAGATACGCAGTATTTT
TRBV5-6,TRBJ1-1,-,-,CASSKPGITEAFF,TGTGCCAGCAGCAAACCCGGGATCACTGAAGCTTTCTTT
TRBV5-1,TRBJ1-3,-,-,CASSLGDRTSGNTIYF,TGCGCCAGCAGTTTAGGAGACAGGACCTCTGGAAACACCATATATTTT
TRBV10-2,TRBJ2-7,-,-,CASSEVSGLSYEQYF,TGCGCCAGCAGTGAAGTAAGCGGGCTGTCCTACGAGCAGTACTTC
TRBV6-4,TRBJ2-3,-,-,CASSRFSTDTQYF,TGTGCCAGCAGTCGGTTTAGCACAGATACGCAGTATTTT
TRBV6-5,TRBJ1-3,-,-,CASRGGGNTIYF,TGTGCCAGTCGGGGAGGGGGAAACACCATATATTTT
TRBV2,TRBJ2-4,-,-,CATSGAAKNIQYF,TGTGCCACTTCAGGTGCAGCCAAAAACATTCAGTACTTC
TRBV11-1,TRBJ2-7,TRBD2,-,CASSFGLAGYEQYF,TGTGCCAGCAGCTTCGGACTAGCGGGATACGAGCAGTACTTC
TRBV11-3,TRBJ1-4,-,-,CASSLLRGRDQPNEKLFF,TGTGCCAGCAGCTTACTCCGGGGGAGGGACCAACCAAATGAAAAACTGTTTTTT
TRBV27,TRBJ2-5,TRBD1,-,CASSGRRDRAAPQTQYF,TGTGCCAGCAGTGGTCGCAGAGACAGGGCCGCTCCTCAGACCCAGTACTTC
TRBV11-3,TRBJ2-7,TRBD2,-,CASSPVAGGAEQYF,TGTGCCAGCAGCCCCGTAGCGGGAGGCGCCGAGCAGTACTTC
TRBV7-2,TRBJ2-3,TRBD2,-,CASSVTSGRWTDTQYF,TGTGCCAGCAGCGTAACTAGCGGGAGATGGACAGATACGCAGTATTTT
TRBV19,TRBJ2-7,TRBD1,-,CASRGQGWEQYF,TGTGCCAGTAGAGGACAGGGTTGGGAGCAGTACTTC
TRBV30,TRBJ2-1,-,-,CAWSKVSGWANEQFF,TGTGCCTGGAGTAAAGTGAGCGGGTGGGCCAATGAGCAGTTCTTC
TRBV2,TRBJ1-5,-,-,CASRRDIYSNQPQHF,TGTGCCAGCAGGAGGGACATTTATAGCAATCAGCCCCAGCATTTT
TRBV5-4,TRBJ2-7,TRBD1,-,CASSSGGTGSTYEQYF,TGTGCCAGCAGCTCAGGCGGGACAGGGTCGACCTACGAGCAGTACTTC
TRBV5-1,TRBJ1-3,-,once,CASSSDSISGNTIYF,TGCGCCAGCAGCTCCGACAGTATCTCTGGAAACACCATATATTTT
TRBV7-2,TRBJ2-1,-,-,CASSWATAVHNEQFF,TGTGCCAGCAGCTGGGCCACCGCTGTACACAATGAGCAGTTCTTC
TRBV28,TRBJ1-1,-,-,CATTSVTEAFF,TGTGCTACGACTTCCGTAACTGAAGCTTTCTTT
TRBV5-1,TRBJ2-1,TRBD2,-,CASSIRHPGGNEQFF,TGCGCCAGCAGCATTCGACACCCGGGGGGCAATGAGCAGTTCTTC
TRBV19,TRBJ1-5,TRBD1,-,CASSAGQPYSNQPQHF,TGTGCCAGTAGTGCGGGACAGCCATATAGCAATCAGCCCCAGCATTTT
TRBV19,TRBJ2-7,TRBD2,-,CASSQKVSGRGKYEQYF,TGTGCCAGTAGTCAAAAAGTCAGCGGGAGGGGCAAATACGAGCAGTACTTC
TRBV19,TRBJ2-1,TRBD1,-,CASSIDLDRGLFF,TGTGCCAGTAGTATAGATTTGGACAGGGGGCTGTTCTTC
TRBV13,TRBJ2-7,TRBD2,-,CASSLARGRSAEQYF,TGTGCCAGCAGCTTAGCTCGCGGGAGGTCTGCCGAGCAGTACTTC
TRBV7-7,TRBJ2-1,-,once,CASSPSGTYNEQFF,TGTGCTAGCAGCCCAAGCGGGACATACAATGAGCAGTTCTTC
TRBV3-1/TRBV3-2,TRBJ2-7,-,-,CASSQGLTSYEQYF,TGTGCCAGCAGCCAAGGACTGACCTCCTACGAGCAGTACTTC
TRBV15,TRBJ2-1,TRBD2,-,CATSSLSKTSGNEQFF,TGTGCCACCAGCAGTCTTAGTAAGACTAGCGGCAATGAGCAGTTCTTC
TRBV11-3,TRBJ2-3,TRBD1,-,CASSRGTGGTDTQYF,TGTGCCAGCAGCCGAGGCACAGGGGGCACAGATACGCAGTATTTT
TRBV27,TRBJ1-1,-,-,CASYRIPEGTEAFF,TGTGCATCGTACCGAATCCCGGAGGGGACTGAAGCTTTCTTT
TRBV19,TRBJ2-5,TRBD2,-,CASSMGGTKRRETQYF,TGTGCCAGTAGTATGGGAGGGACGAAGAGACGGGAGACCCAGTACTTC
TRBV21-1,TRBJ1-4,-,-,CASSNTRDRAKSTNEKLFF,TGTGCCAGCAGCAATACCCGGGACAGGGCCAAATCAACTAATGAAAAACTGTTTTTT
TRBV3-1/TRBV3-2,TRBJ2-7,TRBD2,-,CASSRLAGGIEQYF,TGTGCCAGCAGCCGACTAGCGGGAGGGATCGAGCAGTACTTC
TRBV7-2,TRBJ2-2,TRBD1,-,CASSMTGWNTGELFF,TGTGCCAGCAGCATGACAGGGTGGAACACCGGGGAGCTGTTTTTT
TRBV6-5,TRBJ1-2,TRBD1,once,CASRTAGTDYGYTF,TGTGCCAGCAGAACCGCCGGGACAGATTATGGCTACACCTTC
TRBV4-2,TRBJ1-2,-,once,CASSQDYGNYYGYTF,TGTGCCAGCAGCCAAGATTACGGGAACTACTATGGCTACACCTTC